This T cell receptor (beta chain) was recorded in a study of blood T cell repertoires in COVID-19. Study details: Both acute and convalescent COVID-19 samples were obtained from the United States, Italy and Spain. PBMCs, B-cell-depleted T cells, or T cells were the source of the cDNA or gDNA that made up the material.

This CDR3 has 16 residues. Looked up from germline, CDR1 is MGHRA and CDR2 is YSYEKL. With V trimmed by 0 bases and J by 9 bases, 11 bases remained unmatched. Per the study methods: Estimated nucleated cell counts came from reference gene primer amplification. Using immunoSEQ multiplex PCR, the repertoire was profiled, and TCRdb retains in-frame clones only, with some absent. V and J calls plus clone size are reproduced from that table; the DNA served to infer D and trimming. The repertoire consists of some 500,000 clones, with 85% to 90% occurring once and the leading ten covering roughly 8.3%. A Seattle source enrolled patients during active infection and followed them longitudinally.

The TCR originated in a woman between 45 and 60 years old with COVID-19, enrolled during active disease. Material: peripheral blood. The gene calls are TRBV4-1 and TRBJ2-7; 10 bases fit TRBD1. The CDR3 reads CASSQDRGQGKFGQYF. For the CDR3, the DNA is TGCGCCAGCAGCCAAGATAGGGGACAGGGGAAATTCGGGCAGTACTTC.